This entry lists 9 T cell receptor beta chains sequenced from one sample in a study of graft-versus-host responses after intestinal transplantation. These TCRs' antigens remain unknown. The protocol was immunoSEQ multiplex PCR, while the TCRdb copy is restricted to in-frame clones and leaves out a portion. Counted here are approximately 100,000 clones, 93% occurring once; the ten biggest clones make up 1.2%. The sample here was unstimulated CD8+ T cells sorted from spleen or lymph node cells, taken before intestinal transplant. The receptors were gathered from a human donor who received an intestinal transplant.

The chain employs TRBV5-1 and TRBJ2-1; 11 bases agree with TRBD2. The ends lost 3 bases at V and 2 bases at J; junction bases unmatched: 1. The CDR3 spans 15 residues. The germline V gene has CDR1 SGHRS and CDR2 YFSETQ. CDR3 sequence: CASSYSGGAYNEQFF. CDR3 in DNA: TGCGCCAGCAGCTATAGCGGGGGGGCCTACAATGAGCAGTTCTTC.

This chain joins TRBV2 and TRBJ2-1; the D gene could be TRBD1 or TRBD2 (5 bases each). Germline values: CDR1 SNHLY, CDR2 FYNNEI. V was clipped by 4 bases and J by 0 bases, with 10 bases between them. CDR3 length equals 15 residues. In DNA, the CDR3 is TGTGCCAGCAGTGCAGAGGGACGCTCCTACAATGAGCAGTTCTTC. As protein: CASSAEGRSYNEQFF.

The chain is built from TRBV6-5 and TRBJ1-2, with D perhaps matching TRBD1 (5 bases). The ends were cut back, 6 bases at V and 0 bases at J, with 14 bases in the middle. From germline, CDR1 is MNHEY and CDR2 SVGAGI. The CDR3 covers 15 residues. DNA for the CDR3: TGTGCCAGCAGCCATGACAGCTTCGCTAACTATGGCTACACCTTC. This codes for CASSHDSFANYGYTF.

V usage is TRBV4-2 and J usage is TRBJ2-2; D is perhaps TRBD1 or TRBD2 (5 bases each). The CDR3 runs to 17 residues. V lost 0 bases and J 5 bases, leaving 16 bases between the germline ends. Germline values: CDR1 LGHNA, CDR2 YNFKEQ. The CDR3 coding sequence is TGTGCCAGCAGCCAAGACAGGGAGTACGCGGAGACCGGGGAGCTGTTTTTT. Its protein product is CASSQDREYAETGELFF.

This CDR3 reads CASSLGRTNQETQYF. DNA of the CDR3: TGTGCCAGCAGCCTGGGACGAACGAACCAAGAGACCCAGTACTTC. The rearrangement uses TRBV9 and TRBJ2-5; D may be TRBD1 or TRBD2 (5 bases each). Per the germline V gene, CDR1 is SGDLS and CDR2 is YYNGEE. CDR3 length: 15 amino acids. V lost 4 bases and J lost 0, with 13 bases in between.

V and J are TRBV9 and TRBJ1-2; D remains unclear. CDR1 and CDR2 (germline): SGDLS, YYNGEE. Trimming left V 3 bases short and J 8 bases short, with 20 bases between. The CDR3 runs to 15 residues. Written as DNA, the CDR3 is TGTGCCAGCAGCGAAGGTCTTGGCCCGGCGGGAGGCTACACCTTC. Amino acids: CASSEGLGPAGGYTF.

A word on this clone: At one boundary the junction diverges from the germline segment, which might be a read error. The V gene is TRBV30, the J gene TRBJ2-6; unclear D gene. From germline, CDR1 is GTSNPN and CDR2 SVGIG (reference sequence). This CDR3 spans 12 amino acids. In nucleotides, the CDR3 is TGTGCGTGGACGCATGGGGCCAACGTCCTGACTTTC. Translation: CAWTHGANVLTF.

The chain recombines TRBV9 with TRBJ2-1; possibly TRBD2 for D (5 bases). Germline values: CDR1 SGDLS, CDR2 YYNGEE. This CDR3 comprises 14 residues. V was shortened by 3 bases and J by 3 bases, with 10 bases between the two germline ends. Written as DNA, the CDR3 is TGTGCCAGCAGCGCGGGAAACGACTACAATGAGCAGTTCTTC. Translating it yields CASSAGNDYNEQFF.

This chain uses TRBV6-6 with TRBJ1-1; D is unresolved. Germline V gives CDR1 MNHNY, CDR2 SVGAGI (reference sequence). The ends were cut back, 0 bases at V and 8 bases at J, with 7 bases in the middle. The CDR3 totals 12 residues. The CDR3 here is CASSYSSEEAFF. CDR3 DNA: TGTGCCAGCAGTTACTCGAGTGAAGAAGCTTTCTTT.